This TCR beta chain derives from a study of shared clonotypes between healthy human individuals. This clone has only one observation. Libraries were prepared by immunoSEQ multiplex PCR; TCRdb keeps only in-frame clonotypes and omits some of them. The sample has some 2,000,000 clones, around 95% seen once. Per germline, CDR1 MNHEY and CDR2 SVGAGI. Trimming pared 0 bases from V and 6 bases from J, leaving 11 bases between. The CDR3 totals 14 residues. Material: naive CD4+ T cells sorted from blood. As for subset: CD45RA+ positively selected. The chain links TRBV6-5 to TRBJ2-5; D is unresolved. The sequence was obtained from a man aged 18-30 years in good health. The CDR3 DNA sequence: TGTGCCAGCAGTTACTCGCTTACCAGAAAGACCCAGTACTTC. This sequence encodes CASSYSLTRKTQYF.